These T cell receptor beta chains were read from a single sample in a study of blood T cell repertoires in COVID-19. The repertoire was sequenced with immunoSEQ multiplex PCR; TCRdb's copy has only in-frame clones and lacks some. The table lists approximately 350,000 clones, about 90% of them singletons. The sequenced sample was PBMCs or T cells enriched from blood (not recorded which). Source of these receptors: a woman aged 25-40 years who had recovered from COVID-19. The CDR3 runs from the conserved cysteine through the conserved F or W.

TRBV3-1/TRBV3-2 | CASSQPTGLAGGGNEQFF
TRBV9 | CASSPSGASGNPFF
TRBV7-2 | CASSLEGTSGSDTQYF
TRBV5-1 | CASSSPSGSGEQYF
TRBV2 | CASSESTGVETQYF
TRBV2 | CATIILAGVNEQFF
TRBV7-7 | CASSLGGSRTDTQYF
TRBV20-1 | CSATDRGRNTEAFF
TRBV10-3 | CAIRGGRAEQYF
TRBV12-3/TRBV12-4 | CASSLGQGTEAFF
TRBV5-6 | CASRDRGLYSEAFF
TRBV13 | CASTLRGSYGYTF
TRBV7-9 | CASSLGQGHYEQYF
TRBV5-1 | CASSLYGREETQYF
TRBV6-5 | CASSYSISYDEQYF
TRBV27 | CASSPYTGTASSGQYF
TRBV11-2 | CASSFSSGDNSPLHF
TRBV5-1 | CATGGTSASDEQFF
TRBV11-2 | CASSPNLVEQFF
TRBV5-1 | CASSAGLAAAYNEQFF
TRBV3-1/TRBV3-2 | CASSPTGMAEAFF
TRBV19 | CASSISLAGTYEQYF
TRBV3-1/TRBV3-2 | CASSWKGQDSSYEQYF
TRBV4-2 | CASSQDTSGGADTQYF
TRBV27 | CASSRSSARDRGHHEQYF
TRBV3-1/TRBV3-2 | CASSQAGSSYEQYF
TRBV5-4 | CASSGTQQGDYEQYF
TRBV28 | CASNRQGGETQYF
TRBV5-1 | CASTFAQGVDYGYTF
TRBV3-1/TRBV3-2 | CASSGPGQGAPRADTQYF
TRBV3-1/TRBV3-2 | CASSPLRGRNTGELFF
TRBV18 | CASSPLAGASYNEQFF
TRBV28 | CASSLVGGANGELFF
TRBV28 | CASRWGSAYYEQYF
TRBV2 | CASAGRESNQPQHF
TRBV19 | CASSILGRGDNQPQHF
TRBV30 | CACEQGSGGAFF
TRBV27 | CARQGNAGELFF
TRBV2 | CASSGQGAEQPQHF
TRBV27 | CASSFNGHNEKLFF
TRBV2 | CASSDDRRNEKLFF
TRBV2 | CASRPDNYEQYF
TRBV6-4 | CASSEQIAGHTDTQYF
TRBV12-3/TRBV12-4 | CASSDRDQPQHF